These 12 T cell receptor beta chains were sequenced from one sample in a study of diagnostic markers for celiac disease. One entry per CDR3 protein, without DNA, is what TCRdb gives after re-calling the reads. The table gives some 510 distinct CDR3 sequences; the top ten clones make up 65% to 85% of it. Sequenced sample: either unsorted cells or a sorted T cell fraction (not recorded which). These receptors all come from a human donor. This table probably holds off-target reads from a library built for another chain.

V is TRBV5-1 and J is TRBJ1-1; TCRdb outputs TRBD1, but without DNA this stays unchecked. The CDR3 runs 17 residues. Germline CDR1 reads SGHRS; CDR2 reads YFSETQ. This chain's CDR3 is CASSRGTGGDFMTEAFF.

This clonotype is classed as hyperexpanded by frequency. This sequence joins TRBV12-3 or TRBV12-4 and TRBJ2-3; the D call from TCRdb, TRBD1, cannot be confirmed without DNA. The CDR3 is made up of 15 amino acids. CDR3 residues: CASSSDRENTDTQYF.

The chain links TRBV24-1 to TRBJ2-1. Per germline, CDR1 KGHDR and CDR2 SFDVKD. The CDR3 contains 11 residues. The CDR3 is CATSDYNEQFF.

The chain has TRBV29-1 and TRBJ2-1; no DNA is available, so the TRBD1 call from TCRdb remains unchecked. This CDR3 is built from 15 residues. Germline-derived CDR1 and CDR2 are SQVTM and ANQGSEA. CDR3 sequence reads: CSADRAWLAANEQFF.

Its frequency marks this clonotype as large. The J gene is TRBJ2-3, the V gene TRBV5-1; TCRdb indicates TRBD1, and absent DNA this call remains unverified. This CDR3 spans 14 amino acids. In germline, CDR1 is SGHRS, CDR2 YFSETQ. The CDR3 reads CASSFGAVTDTQYF.

The rearrangement joins TRBV2 to TRBJ1-5; TCRdb calls TRBD1, which cannot be checked without DNA. This CDR3 has 14 residues. Germline loops: CDR1 SNHLY, CDR2 FYNNEI. This CDR3 is CASSGDLNNQPQHF.

The chain links TRBV10-3 to TRBJ1-5. The CDR3 is made up of 12 amino acids. Germline V gene sequence: CDR1 ENHRY, CDR2 SYGVKD. The CDR3: CAIGRHNQPQHF.

The chain employs TRBV4-2 and TRBJ2-3; TCRdb picks TRBD2, but there is no DNA to check that call. CDR3 length: 18 residues. The germline V gene has CDR1 LGHNA and CDR2 YNFKEQ. CDR3 residues: CASSQEPASGEEADTQYF.

V usage is TRBV6-1 and J usage is TRBJ1-4; TCRdb reports TRBD1, a call that lacks DNA to check it against. This CDR3 region has 14 residues. Per the germline V gene, CDR1 is MNHNS and CDR2 is SASEGT. Here the CDR3 reads CGSEKAGADEKLFF.

The V gene is TRBV7-2, the J gene TRBJ2-3; the D gene TCRdb calls, TRBD1, cannot be checked with no DNA. CDR1 and CDR2 from the germline V gene are SGHTA and FQGNSA. The CDR3 length is 16 residues. The CDR3 sequence is CASSFMGLEGTDTQYF.

In terms of frequency, this clonotype is large (0.1 to 1%). The chain has TRBV20-1 and TRBJ1-5; TCRdb designates TRBD1, a call that cannot be tested without DNA. Germline values: CDR1 DFQATT, CDR2 SNEGSKA (reference sequence). CDR3 length: 15 residues. This CDR3 reads CSARQGSYSNQPQHF.

This chain joins TRBV20-1 and TRBJ2-5. The CDR3 runs to 13 residues. Germline V lookup: CDR1 DFQATT, CDR2 SNEGSKA (reference sequence). The CDR3 is CSAIYLGKETQYF.